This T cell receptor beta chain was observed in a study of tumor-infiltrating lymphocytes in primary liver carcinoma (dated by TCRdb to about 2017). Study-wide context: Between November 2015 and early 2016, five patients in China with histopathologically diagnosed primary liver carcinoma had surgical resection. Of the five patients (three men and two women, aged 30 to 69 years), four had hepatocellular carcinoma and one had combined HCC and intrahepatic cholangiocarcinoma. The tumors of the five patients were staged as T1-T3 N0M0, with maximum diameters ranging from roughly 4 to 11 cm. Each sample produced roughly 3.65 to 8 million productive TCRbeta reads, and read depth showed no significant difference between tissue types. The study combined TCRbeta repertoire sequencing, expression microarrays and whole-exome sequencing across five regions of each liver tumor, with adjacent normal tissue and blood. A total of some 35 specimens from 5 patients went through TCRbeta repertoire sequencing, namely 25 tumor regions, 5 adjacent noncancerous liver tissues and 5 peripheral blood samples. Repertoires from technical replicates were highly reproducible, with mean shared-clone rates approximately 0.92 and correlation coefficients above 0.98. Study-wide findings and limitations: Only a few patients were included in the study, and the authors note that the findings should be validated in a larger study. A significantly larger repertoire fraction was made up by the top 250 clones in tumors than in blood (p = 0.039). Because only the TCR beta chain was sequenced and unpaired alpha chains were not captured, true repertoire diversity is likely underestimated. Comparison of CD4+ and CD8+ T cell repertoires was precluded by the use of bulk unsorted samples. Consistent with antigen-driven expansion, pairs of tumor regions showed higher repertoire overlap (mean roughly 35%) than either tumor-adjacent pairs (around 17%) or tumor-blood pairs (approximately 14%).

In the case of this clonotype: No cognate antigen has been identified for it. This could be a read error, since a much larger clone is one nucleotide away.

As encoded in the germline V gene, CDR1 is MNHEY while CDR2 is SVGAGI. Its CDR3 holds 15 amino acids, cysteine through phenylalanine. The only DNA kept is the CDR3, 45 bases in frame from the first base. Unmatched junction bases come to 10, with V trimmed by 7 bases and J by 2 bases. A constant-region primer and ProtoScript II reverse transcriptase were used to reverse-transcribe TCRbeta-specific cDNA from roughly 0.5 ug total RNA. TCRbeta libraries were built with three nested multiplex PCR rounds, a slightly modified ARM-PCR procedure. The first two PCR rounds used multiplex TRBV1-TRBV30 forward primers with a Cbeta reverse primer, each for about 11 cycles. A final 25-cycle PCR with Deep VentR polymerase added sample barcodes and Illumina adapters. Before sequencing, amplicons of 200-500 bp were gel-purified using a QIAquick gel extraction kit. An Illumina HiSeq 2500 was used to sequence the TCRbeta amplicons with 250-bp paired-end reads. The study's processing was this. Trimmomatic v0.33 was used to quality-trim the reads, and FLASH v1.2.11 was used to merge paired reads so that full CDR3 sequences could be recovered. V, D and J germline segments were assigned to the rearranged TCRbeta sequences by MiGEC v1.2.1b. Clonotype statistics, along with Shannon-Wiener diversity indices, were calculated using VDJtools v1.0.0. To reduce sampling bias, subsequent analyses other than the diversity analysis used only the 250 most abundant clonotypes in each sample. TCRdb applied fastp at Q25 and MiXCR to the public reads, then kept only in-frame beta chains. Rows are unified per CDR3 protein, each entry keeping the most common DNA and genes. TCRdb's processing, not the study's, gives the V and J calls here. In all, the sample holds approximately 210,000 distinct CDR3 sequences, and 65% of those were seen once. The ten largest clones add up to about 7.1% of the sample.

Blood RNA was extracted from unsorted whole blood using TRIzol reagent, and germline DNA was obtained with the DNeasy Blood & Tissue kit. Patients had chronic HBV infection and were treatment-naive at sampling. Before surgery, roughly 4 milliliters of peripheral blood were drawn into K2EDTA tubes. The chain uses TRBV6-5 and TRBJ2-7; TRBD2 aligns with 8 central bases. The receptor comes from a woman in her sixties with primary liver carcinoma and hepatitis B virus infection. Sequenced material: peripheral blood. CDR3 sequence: CASTGGETRAYEQYF. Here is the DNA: TGTGCCAGCACGGGAGGGGAGACTAGGGCCTACGAGCAGTACTTC.